A selection of T cell receptor beta chains follows, all from one sample in a study of blood T cell repertoires in COVID-19. Profiling relied on immunoSEQ multiplex PCR, and the TCRdb table lists in-frame clones only, not all of them. The sample holds over 250,000 clones, roughly 91% seen once. What was sequenced was PBMCs or T cells enriched from blood (not recorded which). Receptor source: a woman aged 55-75 years in a cohort exposed to, infected with or recovered from COVID-19 (not recorded which). CDR3s include the opening cysteine and the closing phenylalanine or tryptophan. The D gene is left open where the match is weak. Clone size is stated in some rows and not others, as once, few, many or a class when expanded.

j_call,clone_size,d_call,v_call,cdr3_nt,cdr3_aa
TRBJ1-4,.,.,TRBV6-6,TGTGCCAGCAGTTACTTACAGGGAGATGAAAAACTGTTTTTT,CASSYLQGDEKLFF
TRBJ2-5,.,TRBD2,TRBV5-1,TGCGCCAGCAGCCTCGGCTGGGCTAGCGGGAGCGAGACCCAGTACTTC,CASSLGWASGSETQYF
TRBJ2-2,.,.,TRBV7-9,TGTGCCAGCAGCTTAGTTTTGGGCGTGGAGCTGTTTTTT,CASSLVLGVELFF
TRBJ2-7,.,.,TRBV28,TGTGCCAGCAGTTTCGGGGGTTCCTACGAGCAGTACTTC,CASSFGGSYEQYF
TRBJ1-6,.,.,TRBV28,TGTGCCAGTGTCCCTTGGGGCGACTATAATTCACCCCTCCACTTT,CASVPWGDYNSPLHF
TRBJ2-3,.,.,TRBV5-1,TGCGCCAGCAGCTTGGGGCACCAGTCTAGCACAGATACGCAGTATTTT,CASSLGHQSSTDTQYF
TRBJ1-2,once,.,TRBV5-1,TGCGCCAGCAGCTCCTCCGGGGGGGACTATGGCTACACCTTC,CASSSSGGDYGYTF
TRBJ2-5,.,TRBD1,TRBV19,TGTGCCAGTAGTATAAAAGGGGGCCGGCAAGAGACCCAGTACTTC,CASSIKGGRQETQYF
TRBJ2-7,.,TRBD1,TRBV7-2,TGTGCCAGCAGCCCTGGGGCAGGGGGCAGCGAGCAGTACTTC,CASSPGAGGSEQYF
TRBJ1-5,few,TRBD1,TRBV30,TGTGCCTGGGATACAGGGGTGAGTCAGCCCCAGCATTTT,CAWDTGVSQPQHF
TRBJ2-1,.,TRBD2,TRBV28,TGTGCCAGCAGTTCCCCCATAGCGGGGGCCTACAATGAGCAGTTCTTC,CASSSPIAGAYNEQFF
TRBJ2-4,.,TRBD2,TRBV30,TGTGCCTGGAGAGCGCCCGGGGGGGACATTCAGTACTTC,CAWRAPGGDIQYF
TRBJ2-7,.,TRBD2,TRBV6-2/TRBV6-3,TGTGCCAGCAGTTCAACGCTAACTAGCGGGGGATCCTACGAGCAGTACTTC,CASSSTLTSGGSYEQYF
TRBJ1-6,.,TRBD1,TRBV13,TGTGCCAGCAGCAAAGGGAGGACAGGGGTTAATAATTCACCCCTCCACTTT,CASSKGRTGVNNSPLHF
TRBJ2-2,.,.,TRBV19,TGTGCCAGTAGTATAGATCTTTGGGAGCTGTTTTTT,CASSIDLWELFF
TRBJ2-5,.,.,TRBV19,TGTGCCAGTAGTGTTTTAGCCGGGGAGACCCAGTACTTC,CASSVLAGETQYF
TRBJ1-1,.,.,TRBV18,TGTGCCAGCTCAGTTGACAGCATGAACACTGAAGCTTTCTTT,CASSVDSMNTEAFF
TRBJ2-1,.,TRBD2,TRBV6-2/TRBV6-3,TGTGCCAGCAGTTACCCGGGACTAGCGGACTACAATGAGCAGTTCTTC,CASSYPGLADYNEQFF
TRBJ2-7,.,TRBD2,TRBV9,TGTGCCAGCAGCGTAGGGGGAACTAGCGGGAAGGGCGAGCAGTACTTC,CASSVGGTSGKGEQYF
TRBJ2-7,.,.,TRBV5-6,TGTGCCAGCAGCTTACAGTATTTCGGTTACGAGCAGTACTTC,CASSLQYFGYEQYF
TRBJ2-7,.,TRBD1,TRBV5-1,TGCGCCAGCAGCCCAGTGAGGACAGGCTCCTACGAGCAGTACTTC,CASSPVRTGSYEQYF
TRBJ2-7,.,TRBD2,TRBV11-2,TGTGCCAGCAGCTCGGGACTAGCGAAATTCTACGAGCAGTACTTC,CASSSGLAKFYEQYF
TRBJ1-2,.,TRBD1,TRBV30,TGTGCCTGGATGATAGGGGGCGGTGGCTACACCTTC,CAWMIGGGGYTF
TRBJ1-2,.,.,TRBV27,TGTGCCAGCAGCCGATCAGCGGTCAGGGGCTCCTATGGCTACACCTTC,CASSRSAVRGSYGYTF
TRBJ2-5,.,.,TRBV2,TGTGCCAGCAGTGAGGGCGCCGACGGATGGACTCAAGAGACCCAGTACTTC,CASSEGADGWTQETQYF
TRBJ2-2,.,.,TRBV7-6,TGTGCCAGCAGCTTAGGTCTAGCGAGTGGGGAGCTGTTTTTT,CASSLGLASGELFF
TRBJ1-4,.,.,TRBV21-1,TGTGCCAGCAGCAAAGCACGAGTCCAGGGGGCTAATGAAAAACTGTTTTTT,CASSKARVQGANEKLFF
TRBJ1-2,.,.,TRBV27,TGTGCCAGCAGTTCCCGTCTCGGGTATGGCTACACCTTC,CASSSRLGYGYTF
TRBJ1-3,.,.,TRBV30,TGTGCCTGGAGTGTAGGCGGTTCGGACACCATATATTTT,CAWSVGGSDTIYF
TRBJ2-5,.,.,TRBV28,TGTGCCAGCAGTTCCCCGATTGGGAGGCACCAAGAGACCCAGTACTTC,CASSSPIGRHQETQYF
TRBJ1-5,few,.,TRBV4-2,TGTGCCAGCAGCCAAGATTACAGGGATCGCAGCAATCAGCCCCAGCATTTT,CASSQDYRDRSNQPQHF
TRBJ2-1,few,TRBD2,TRBV5-4,TGTGCCAGCGCCCTAGGGCTAGCGGGAGCCCAGCAGTTCTTC,CASALGLAGAQQFF
TRBJ2-7,.,TRBD2,TRBV2,TGTGCCGGGGGACTAGCGGGAGTCGAGCAGTACTTC,CAGGLAGVEQYF
TRBJ1-5,.,.,TRBV5-1,TGCGCCAGCAGCCCGAGGGGGGGATTTCAGCCCCAGCATTTT,CASSPRGGFQPQHF
TRBJ1-3,.,.,TRBV28,TGTGCCAGCAGTTTATTCCGGGAGGCCATATATTTT,CASSLFREAIYF
TRBJ1-2,.,.,TRBV5-4,TGTGCCAGCAGCTCTAGACAGTACTATGGCTACACCTTC,CASSSRQYYGYTF
TRBJ2-7,.,.,TRBV28,TGTGCCAGCAGCTATTCCTACGAGCAGTACTTC,CASSYSYEQYF
TRBJ2-3,once,.,TRBV6-2/TRBV6-3,TGTGCCAGCAGTTACGTCCTAGCTGCGCAGTATTTT,CASSYVLAAQYF
TRBJ1-1,few,TRBD1,TRBV6-5,TGTGCCAGCACCACGGACAGGGTAAGAGCTGAAGCTTTCTTT,CASTTDRVRAEAFF
TRBJ2-1,.,TRBD2,TRBV20-1,TGCAGTGCTAGTGCCGGGGGGAGCACCAATGAGCAGTTCTTC,CSASAGGSTNEQFF
TRBJ2-3,.,TRBD2,TRBV5-1,TGCGCCAGCAGCTTGGAGGGCGGGAGGAAGAAAGATACGCAGTATTTT,CASSLEGGRKKDTQYF
TRBJ2-1,.,TRBD2,TRBV5-1,TGCGCCAGCAGCTCGACTAGCGGGAGGGATGAGCAGTTCTTC,CASSSTSGRDEQFF
TRBJ2-1,.,TRBD2,TRBV7-9,TGTGCCAGCGGAAGCGGGAGAGGGGACAATGAGCAGTTCTTC,CASGSGRGDNEQFF
TRBJ2-7,.,.,TRBV5-1,TGCGCCAGCAGCTTGGGTGGACTGTCGACCTACTACGAGCAGTACTTC,CASSLGGLSTYYEQYF
TRBJ2-3,.,TRBD2,TRBV6-5,TGTGCCAGCAGTTACCAAACTAGCGGGACCGGAGATACGCAGTATTTT,CASSYQTSGTGDTQYF
TRBJ2-2,.,.,TRBV3-1/TRBV3-2,TGTGCCAGCAGCCAAGCGGCCAGCGCGAACACCGGGGAGCTGTTTTTT,CASSQAASANTGELFF
TRBJ1-5,.,.,TRBV7-8,TGTGCCGCCGGAGCAGGGGACCGGCCCCAGCATTTT,CAAGAGDRPQHF
TRBJ1-1,.,.,TRBV28,TGTGCCAGCAGTGCAAGGTACAGGGTGAACACTGAAGCTTTCTTT,CASSARYRVNTEAFF
TRBJ2-7,.,.,TRBV28,TGTGCCAGCAGAATGGGGAGCCCCCCCTACGAGCAGTACTTC,CASRMGSPPYEQYF
TRBJ2-1,.,.,TRBV2,TGTGCCAGCAGTGAAACAGGGATTGAGCAGTTCTTC,CASSETGIEQFF
TRBJ1-6,.,TRBD1,TRBV3-1/TRBV3-2,TGTGCCAGCAGCCGGACAGGGTCGGACAATTCACCCCTCCACTTT,CASSRTGSDNSPLHF
TRBJ2-5,.,.,TRBV25-1,TGTGCCAGCAGTGACTCCAGGGATAACCAAGAGACCCAGTACTTC,CASSDSRDNQETQYF
TRBJ2-7,.,TRBD2,TRBV5-8,TGTGCCAGCAGCTTGGGATGGACTAGCGGGGAGTACGAGCAGTACTTC,CASSLGWTSGEYEQYF
TRBJ1-5,.,.,TRBV19,TGTGCCAGTAGTATAGATGCGAGTGTATCCCCCAGCAATCAGCCCCAGCATTTT,CASSIDASVSPSNQPQHF
TRBJ2-2,.,.,TRBV9,TGTGCCAGCAGCGGAGCAGGGTACACCGGGGAGCTGTTTTTT,CASSGAGYTGELFF
TRBJ2-4,.,.,TRBV12-3/TRBV12-4,TGTGCCAGCAGTACAGGGTTACGAAACATTCAGTACTTC,CASSTGLRNIQYF